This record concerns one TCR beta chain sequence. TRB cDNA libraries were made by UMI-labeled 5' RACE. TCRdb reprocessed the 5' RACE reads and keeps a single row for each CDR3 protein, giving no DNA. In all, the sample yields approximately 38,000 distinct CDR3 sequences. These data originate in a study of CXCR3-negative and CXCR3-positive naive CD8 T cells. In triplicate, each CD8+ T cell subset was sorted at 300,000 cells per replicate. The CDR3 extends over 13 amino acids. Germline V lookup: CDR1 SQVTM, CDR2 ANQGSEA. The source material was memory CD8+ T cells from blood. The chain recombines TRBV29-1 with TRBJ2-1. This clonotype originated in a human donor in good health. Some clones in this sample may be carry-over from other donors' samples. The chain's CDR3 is CSVEGDTFGEQFF.